The 16 T cell receptor beta chains presented below share a single source sample, sequenced in a study of blood T cell repertoires in COVID-19 (dated by TCRdb to between 2020 and 2021). The library was produced with the immunoSEQ multiplex PCR assay. TCRdb limited this immuneACCESS table to in-frame rearrangements with V and J called. A share of clones is missing; checked studies link under half to unresolved V genes, and the rest is unexplained. For this sample the table gives under 75,000 clones, of which 80% to 90% were detected only once. Around 2% of the sample belongs to the ten largest clones. Source material: peripheral blood. These receptors came from a human donor in a cohort sampled during active COVID-19.

V usage is TRBV9 and J usage is TRBJ2-7, with 7 bases identical to TRBD1. The junction had 4 bases not matched to a gene; V was cut back by 0 bases and J by 7 bases. CDR1 and CDR2 from the germline V gene are SGDLS and YYNGEE. The length of the CDR3 is 13 residues. The CDR3 sequence: CASSVEGTEEQYF. The CDR3 DNA reads as TGTGCCAGCAGCGTAGAGGGGACAGAAGAGCAGTACTTC.

V and J are TRBV7-3 and TRBJ2-3; TRBD2 matches 12 bases. The CDR3 spans 14 residues. CDR1 is SGHTA, CDR2 FQGTGA, per germline. V was pared by 4 bases and J by 8 bases, with 4 bases of the junction left unmatched. This CDR3 is CASSSSGLAGTQYF. In DNA form, the CDR3 reads TGTGCCAGCAGCTCCTCGGGACTAGCGGGTACGCAGTATTTT.

The genes are TRBV6-5 and TRBJ2-7; TRBD1 matches 7 bases. The CDR3 runs 15 residues. V was pared by 0 bases and J by 1 base, with 3 bases of the junction left unmatched. Germline CDR1 MNHEY, CDR2 SVGAGI. The CDR3 nucleotides read TGTGCCAGCAGTTACTCGACGGGACAGTCCTACGAGCAGTACTTC. This encodes CASSYSTGQSYEQYF.

The chain employs TRBV2 and TRBJ1-5, with TRBD1 as a possible D gene (6 bases). The V end was cut by 2 bases, the J end by 7 bases, with 12 bases between. Germline loops: CDR1 SNHLY, CDR2 FYNNEI. The CDR3 runs 14 residues. The CDR3 protein is CASSELGGLQPQHF. As DNA, the CDR3 is TGTGCCAGCAGTGAATTGGGGGGGCTGCAGCCCCAGCATTTT. The full variable domain, rest sourced from reference TRBV2 and TRBJ1-5, is EPEVTQTPSHQVTQMGQEVILRCVPISNHLYFYWYRQILGQKVEFLVSFYNNEISEKSEIFDDQFSVERPDGSNFTLKIRSTKLEDSAMYFCASSELGGLQPQHFGDGTRLSIL.

The rearrangement uses TRBV5-1 and TRBJ1-1; D is undetermined. V lost 4 bases to trimming and J lost 6 bases, with 13 bases between them. The V gene's germline CDR1 is SGHRS and CDR2 YFSETQ. This CDR3 comprises 13 residues. CDR3 DNA sequence: TGCGCCAGCAGCGAAGACTTTGGCGCTGAAGCTTTCTTT. The encoded protein is CASSEDFGAEAFF.

The gene calls are TRBV7-8 and TRBJ2-3; the match to TRBD1 covers 7 bases. CDR1 and CDR2 from the germline V gene are SGHVS and FQNEAQ. The CDR3 consists of 18 residues. V trimming: 7 bases; J trimming: 4 bases; junction bases outside the gene matches: 20. The CDR3 DNA follows: TGTGCCAGCATGCGACTGGGCAGGGGGTCGCTGGGGGCAGATACGCAGTATTTT. Translated: CASMRLGRGSLGADTQYF.

V and J are TRBV24-1 and TRBJ2-2; 11 bases map to TRBD1. The CDR3 runs 16 residues. V dropped 9 bases and J dropped 7; count of bases not matched to a gene: 12. The V gene's germline CDR1 is KGHDR and CDR2 SFDVKD. This CDR3 reads CATQISPGQGDGELFF. CDR3 DNA: TGTGCCACCCAAATTTCCCCGGGACAGGGGGACGGGGAGCTGTTTTTT.

The DNA for the CDR3 is TGCGCCAGCAGCCGGGCAGGGGTTCTCTATGGCTACACCTTC. This sequence encodes CASSRAGVLYGYTF. The rearrangement joins TRBV4-1 to TRBJ1-2, with D possibly being TRBD1 (6 bases). V was trimmed by 4 bases and J by 4 bases, leaving 13 bases between them. Germline values: CDR1 MGHRA, CDR2 YSYEKL. The length of the CDR3 is 14 residues.

The genes are TRBV27 and TRBJ2-7; 9 bases match TRBD1. The V segment lost 3 bases and the J segment 4 bases; nucleotides outside the gene matches: 13. CDR3 length: 17 residues. CDR1 and CDR2 from the germline V gene are MNHEY and SMNVEV (reference sequence). DNA for the CDR3: TGTGCCAGCAGTTTTAGTATGGGGACAGGGACGGCGTACGAGCAGTACTTC. This encodes CASSFSMGTGTAYEQYF.

The table lists this clone with a few counts. The chain combines TRBV10-2 with TRBJ2-7; D gene ambiguous. The V end was cut by 6 bases, the J end by 0 bases, with 9 bases between. Germline V gene sequence: CDR1 WSHSY, CDR2 SAAADI. There are 13 residues in the CDR3. The CDR3 sequence: CASRLDNSYEQYF. Here the CDR3 DNA reads TGCGCCAGCAGACTCGATAACTCCTACGAGCAGTACTTC.

The genes are TRBV7-9 and TRBJ2-3; maybe TRBD2 (5 bases). Germline V gene sequence: CDR1 SEHNR, CDR2 FQNEAQ (reference sequence). The CDR3 has 17 amino acids. Trimming took off 0 bases at V and 3 bases at J, with 16 bases between the two ends. CDR3 in amino acids: CASSLAVGESGTDTQYF. CDR3 DNA: TGTGCCAGCAGCTTAGCTGTTGGGGAATCGGGGACAGATACGCAGTATTTT. Full variable domain (remainder filled in from reference TRBV7-9 and TRBJ2-3): DTGVSQNPRHKITKRGQNVTFRCDPISEHNRLYWYRQTLGQGPEFLTYFQNEAQLEKSRLLSDRFSAERPKGSFSTLEIQRTEQGDSAMYLCASSLAVGESGTDTQYFGPGTRLTVL.

The chain joins TRBV6-5 to TRBJ1-2, with D perhaps TRBD1 (6 bases). The CDR3 runs to 15 residues. Trimming took off 2 bases at V and 1 base at J, with 11 bases between the two ends. Germline V gene data show CDR1 as MNHEY and CDR2 as SVGAGI. CDR3 coding DNA: TGTGCCAGCAGTTACAAGGGGGTTCTTAACTATGGCTACACCTTC. This translates into CASSYKGVLNYGYTF.

J is TRBJ1-2 and V is TRBV3-1 (or the pseudogene TRBV3-2), with D possibly being TRBD1 (5 bases). This CDR3 spans 15 amino acids. Trimming removed 2 bases from V and 2 bases from J, with 12 bases in between. Looked up from germline, CDR1 is LGHDT and CDR2 is YNNKEL (reference sequence). The DNA of the CDR3 is TGTGCCAGCAGCCAAATACGGGAGGGGAACTATGGCTACACCTTC. Amino acid sequence: CASSQIREGNYGYTF.

The gene calls are TRBV3-1 (or the pseudogene TRBV3-2) and TRBJ1-1, with 7 positions matching TRBD1. The germline gives CDR1 LGHDT, CDR2 YNNKEL (reference sequence). This CDR3 spans 17 amino acids. Trimming at V came to 0 bases and at J to 0 bases, leaving 7 bases not matched to a gene. The CDR3 region has the DNA TGTGCCAGCAGCCAAGAAGCCCCGGGACAGTTGAACACTGAAGCTTTCTTT. Translating gives CASSQEAPGQLNTEAFF.

This sequence joins TRBV28 and TRBJ1-6; 7 bases agree with TRBD1. This CDR3 has 14 amino acids. The germline V gene has CDR1 MDHEN and CDR2 SYDVKM. J lost 13 bases, V lost 2 bases, and 8 bases had no gene match. DNA for the CDR3: TGTGCCAGCAGTTTAACGATGACAGGGTCCCCCCTCCACTTT. Amino acids: CASSLTMTGSPLHF.

CDR3 sequence reads: CASSLSGPPETQYF. The DNA for the CDR3 is TGTGCCAGCAGCTTATCTGGCCCCCCAGAGACCCAGTACTTC. The chain recombines TRBV7-9 with TRBJ2-5, with unresolved D. Per germline, CDR1 SEHNR and CDR2 FQNEAQ (reference sequence). Between the trimmed V and J ends, which lost 2 bases and 4 bases, there was a span of 11 bases. The CDR3 is 14 amino acids.